This T cell receptor (beta chain) originates from a study of T cell responses to AZD1222 COVID-19 vaccine. Sequencing used immunoSEQ multiplex PCR; TCRdb keeps in-frame clones, though not all of them. Counted here are roughly 120,000 clones, approximately 83% occurring once; the ten biggest clones make up 3.5% to 5%. CDR3 length: 19 amino acids. Trimming removed 3 bases at V and 4 bases at J, with 27 bases between. Germline V lookup: CDR1 LGHNA, CDR2 YNFKEQ. This clone was found a few times. This receptor was taken from an adult in good health. This material consisted of peripheral blood, taken on day 0 of MenACWY control vaccination. The chain joins TRBV4-2 to TRBJ1-2; the D is unclear. CDR3 sequence (DNA): TGTGCCAGCAGCCAGGTAAACAGAGATTCGGACGGTGCCTTCTATGGCTACACCTTC. Protein product: CASSQVNRDSDGAFYGYTF.